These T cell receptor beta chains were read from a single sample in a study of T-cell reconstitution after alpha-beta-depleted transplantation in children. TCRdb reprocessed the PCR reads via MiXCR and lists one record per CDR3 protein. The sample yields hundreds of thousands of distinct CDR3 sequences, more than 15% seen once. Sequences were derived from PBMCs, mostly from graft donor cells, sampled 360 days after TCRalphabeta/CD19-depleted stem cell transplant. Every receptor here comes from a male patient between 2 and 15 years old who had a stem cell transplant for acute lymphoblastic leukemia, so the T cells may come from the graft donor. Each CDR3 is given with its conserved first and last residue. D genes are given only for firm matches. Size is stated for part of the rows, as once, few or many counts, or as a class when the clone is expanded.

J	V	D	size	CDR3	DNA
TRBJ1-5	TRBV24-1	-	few	CATSDLESDQPQHF	TGTGCCACCAGTGATTTGGAAAGCGATCAGCCCCAGCATTTT
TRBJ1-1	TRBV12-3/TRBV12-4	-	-	CASNRDLNTEAFF	TGTGCCAGCAACAGGGACTTGAACACTGAAGCTTTCTTT
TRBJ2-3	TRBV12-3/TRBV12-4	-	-	CASRQVGDTQYF	TGTGCCAGCAGGCAGGTTGGAGATACGCAGTATTTT
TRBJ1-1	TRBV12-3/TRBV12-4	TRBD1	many	CASSFQTGGHTEAFF	TGTGCCAGCAGTTTCCAGACAGGGGGCCACACTGAAGCTTTCTTT
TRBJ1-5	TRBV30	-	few	CAWSVGAGNNQPQHF	TGTGCCTGGAGTGTTGGGGCAGGGAACAATCAGCCCCAGCATTTT
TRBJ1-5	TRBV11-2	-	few	CASSLDGRGSRNQPQHF	TGTGCCAGCAGCTTAGATGGCAGAGGTAGCCGGAATCAGCCCCAGCATTTT
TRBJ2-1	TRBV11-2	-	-	CASSFGIPAGIEQFF	TGTGCCAGCAGCTTCGGAATACCAGCGGGTATTGAGCAGTTCTTC
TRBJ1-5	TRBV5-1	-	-	CASSLLGQDSNQPQHF	TGCGCCAGCAGCTTGTTAGGGCAGGATAGCAATCAGCCCCAGCATTTT
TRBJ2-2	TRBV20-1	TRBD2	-	CSANRLAGYTGELFF	TGCAGTGCTAACCGACTAGCGGGGTACACCGGGGAGCTGTTTTTT
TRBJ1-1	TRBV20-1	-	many	CSAGPSGHPEAFF	TGCAGTGCCGGACCGAGTGGACATCCCGAAGCTTTCTTT
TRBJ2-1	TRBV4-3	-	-	CASSSRGPGNNEQFF	TGCGCCAGCAGCTCCCGTGGACCAGGGAACAATGAGCAGTTCTTC
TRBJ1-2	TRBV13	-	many	CASSPRNGYTF	TGTGCCAGCAGCCCGCGTAATGGCTACACCTTC
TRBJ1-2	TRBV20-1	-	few	CSARDRGRNYGYTF	TGCAGTGCTAGAGACCGAGGACGGAACTATGGCTACACCTTC
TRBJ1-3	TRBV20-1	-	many	CSARPGGVSGNTIYF	TGCAGTGCTAGGCCGGGAGGCGTCTCTGGAAACACCATATATTTT
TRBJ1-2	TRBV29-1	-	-	CSVEDLGPQNYGYTF	TGCAGCGTTGAAGATCTGGGACCCCAAAACTATGGCTACACCTTC
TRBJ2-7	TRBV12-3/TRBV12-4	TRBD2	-	CASSRTSGVYEQYF	TGTGCCAGCAGCAGGACTAGCGGAGTATACGAGCAGTACTTC
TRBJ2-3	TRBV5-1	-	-	CASHTGLDGTDTQYF	TGCGCCAGTCACACGGGTCTGGATGGGACAGATACGCAGTATTTT
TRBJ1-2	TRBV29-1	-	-	CSAQSGGPHGYTF	TGCAGCGCTCAAAGCGGGGGCCCCCATGGCTACACCTTC
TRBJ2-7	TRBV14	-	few	CASSQDWVSEQYF	TGTGCCAGCAGCCAAGATTGGGTTTCCGAGCAGTACTTC
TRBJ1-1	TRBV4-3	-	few	CASSQRGGTEAFF	TGCGCCAGCAGCCAAAGGGGAGGCACTGAAGCTTTCTTT
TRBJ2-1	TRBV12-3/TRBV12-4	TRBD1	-	CASIPPVGDRGMRQFF	TGTGCCAGCATTCCACCAGTTGGGGACAGGGGAATGAGGCAGTTCTTC
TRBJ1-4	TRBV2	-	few	CATGGEKLFF	TGTGCCACCGGGGGTGAAAAACTGTTTTTT
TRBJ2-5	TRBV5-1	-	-	CASSSLWRAQETQYF	TGCGCCAGCAGCTCCCTTTGGCGGGCTCAAGAGACCCAGTACTTC
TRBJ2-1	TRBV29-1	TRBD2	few	CSVQGTSGPYNEQFF	TGCAGCGTTCAAGGGACTAGCGGACCATACAATGAGCAGTTCTTC
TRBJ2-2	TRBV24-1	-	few	CATSDTSDFTGELFF	TGTGCCACCAGTGATACATCGGACTTCACCGGGGAGCTGTTTTTT
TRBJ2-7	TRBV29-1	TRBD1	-	CSGGQGPSYEQYF	TGCAGCGGTGGACAGGGTCCCTCCTACGAGCAGTACTTC
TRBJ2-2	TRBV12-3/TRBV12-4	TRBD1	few	CASSRTGALNTGELFF	TGTGCCAGCAGTAGAACAGGGGCCCTAAACACCGGGGAGCTGTTTTTT
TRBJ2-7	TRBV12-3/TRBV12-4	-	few	CASSRENEQYF	TGTGCCAGCAGCCGGGAGAACGAGCAGTACTTC
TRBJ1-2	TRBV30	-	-	CAWSVGTSQVYGYTF	TGTGCCTGGAGTGTAGGGACCTCGCAGGTATATGGCTACACCTTC